The sample holds a few counts of the clone carrying this TCR beta chain. The entry originates in a study of cytomegalovirus exposure and HLA in healthy donors. The PCR contained 60 Vbeta and 13 Jbeta primers. Some clones are missing from TCRdb's copy, which holds only in-frame ones; the method was immunoSEQ multiplex PCR. The sample consists of over 100,000 clones, less than 80% of them appearing once. The V gene's germline CDR1 is SGHRS and CDR2 YFSETQ. Trimming took 4 bases from V and 1 from J, leaving 11 bases between them. This CDR3 region has 14 residues. Sequencing used PBMCs. This sequence originates from a woman between 25 and 40 years old in good health and CMV-seronegative. The rearrangement joins TRBV5-1 to TRBJ1-2; D remains ambiguous. In nucleotides, the CDR3 is TGCGCCAGCAGCCAACGTGAGTTTAACTATGGCTACACCTTC. The encoded protein is CASSQREFNYGYTF.